A selection of T cell receptor beta chains follows, all from one sample in a study of cytomegalovirus exposure and HLA in healthy donors. Clones were read by immunoSEQ multiplex PCR, and TCRdb kept only the in-frame ones, dropping some. The table records under 150,000 clones, 80% to 85% of them present only once. The sample was PBMCs. Receptor source: a male donor in good health and CMV-seropositive. Each CDR3 is given with its conserved first and last residue. Each record gives: clone size, V gene, D gene, J gene, CDR3 protein, CDR3 DNA. D genes are given only for firm matches. A row's size may be missing; if present it is once, few, many or a size class.

-	TRBV19	TRBD1	TRBJ2-7	CASSAGQGVYEQYF	TGTGCCAGTAGTGCCGGACAGGGGGTCTACGAGCAGTACTTC
-	TRBV25-1	TRBD1	TRBJ2-6	CASGGQGLSSGANVLTF	TGTGCCAGCGGGGGACAGGGGCTTAGCTCTGGGGCCAACGTCCTGACTTTC
-	TRBV10-3	-	TRBJ2-5	CAISESGGQETQYF	TGTGCCATCAGTGAGTCTGGCGGCCAAGAGACCCAGTACTTC
-	TRBV11-2	-	TRBJ2-7	CASSLDSYEQYF	TGTGCCAGCAGCTTAGACAGCTACGAGCAGTACTTC
-	TRBV7-9	TRBD1	TRBJ2-7	CASSRRQGATYEQYF	TGTGCCAGCAGCCGTCGACAGGGGGCGACCTACGAGCAGTACTTC
few	TRBV7-9	-	TRBJ1-3	CASSLEVGAGNTIYF	TGTGCCAGCAGCTTAGAGGTCGGGGCTGGAAACACCATATATTTT
-	TRBV11-2	TRBD1	TRBJ1-1	CASSQEGQGTEAFF	TGTGCCAGCAGCCAGGAGGGACAGGGGACTGAAGCTTTCTTT
-	TRBV5-4	-	TRBJ2-5	CASSLQAQETQYF	TGTGCCAGCAGCTTGCAAGCACAAGAGACCCAGTACTTC
-	TRBV5-1	-	TRBJ2-7	CASSLVTGQGSYEQYF	TGCGCCAGCAGCTTGGTAACTGGGCAGGGAAGCTACGAGCAGTACTTC
-	TRBV5-1	TRBD1	TRBJ1-4	CASSIGTGEKLFF	TGCGCCAGCAGTATTGGGACAGGTGAAAAACTGTTTTTT
-	TRBV7-9	TRBD1	TRBJ2-7	CASSGRGQGPYEQYF	TGTGCCAGCAGCGGCCGGGGACAGGGCCCCTACGAGCAGTACTTC
-	TRBV19	-	TRBJ1-5	CASNEFGQPQHF	TGTGCCAGTAACGAGTTCGGGCAGCCCCAGCATTTT
-	TRBV28	-	TRBJ2-3	CASSSMVAASTDTQYF	TGTGCCAGCAGTTCGATGGTAGCGGCTAGCACAGATACGCAGTATTTT
-	TRBV27	TRBD2	TRBJ2-1	CASSTGGREQFF	TGTGCCAGCAGTACCGGGGGGAGGGAGCAGTTCTTC
-	TRBV9	-	TRBJ2-1	CASSGARATGEQFF	TGTGCCAGCAGCGGAGCCCGGGCCACGGGAGAGCAGTTCTTC
few	TRBV20-1	-	TRBJ1-1	CSASRNTEAFF	TGCAGTGCTAGCAGGAACACTGAAGCTTTCTTT
few	TRBV10-1	TRBD1	TRBJ1-1	CASSPGGTNTEAFF	TGCGCCAGCAGCCCAGGGGGGACGAACACTGAAGCTTTCTTT
-	TRBV19	TRBD1	TRBJ1-4	CASTTYRGQGVHDWNEKLFF	TGCGCCAGTACTACGTATAGGGGACAGGGGGTCCATGACTGGAATGAAAAACTGTTTTTT
-	TRBV6-5	-	TRBJ1-5	CASSLRVGNQPQHF	TGTGCCAGCAGTCTGAGGGTAGGCAATCAGCCCCAGCATTTT
-	TRBV10-3	-	TRBJ1-1	CAISEDRSTEAFF	TGTGCCATCAGTGAAGATAGGAGCACTGAAGCTTTCTTT
-	TRBV5-6	-	TRBJ1-2	CASSLLMWGDYGYTF	TGTGCCAGCAGCTTGCTCATGTGGGGAGACTATGGCTACACCTTC
-	TRBV13	-	TRBJ1-2	CASSFHRDGYTF	TGTGCCAGCAGCTTCCACAGGGATGGCTACACCTTC
-	TRBV18	TRBD1	TRBJ2-1	CASSPGQYNEQFF	TGTGCCAGCTCACCGGGACAGTACAATGAGCAGTTCTTC
-	TRBV30	TRBD2	TRBJ2-3	CAWIGGASGTDTQYF	TGTGCCTGGATAGGCGGGGCTAGCGGGACGGATACGCAGTATTTT
-	TRBV4-2	-	TRBJ1-4	CASSHGFVGRDEKLFF	TGTGCCAGCAGCCATGGGTTTGTTGGGAGGGATGAAAAACTGTTTTTT
few	TRBV19	-	TRBJ1-2	CASSMLGGSHGYTF	TGTGCCAGTAGTATGTTAGGAGGCTCGCATGGCTACACCTTC
-	TRBV5-4	-	TRBJ2-3	CASSEWATSPSDTQYF	TGTGCCAGCAGCGAATGGGCCACCTCACCGTCGGATACGCAGTATTTT
few	TRBV7-6	TRBD1	TRBJ2-2	CASSSRDRLTGELFF	TGTGCCAGCAGCTCCAGGGACAGACTCACCGGGGAGCTGTTTTTT
-	TRBV7-8	-	TRBJ1-6	CASSLSSGSYNSPLHF	TGTGCCAGCAGCCTCTCTTCCGGCTCCTATAATTCACCCCTCCACTTT
-	TRBV2	TRBD2	TRBJ2-1	CASSQVGLDFFEQFF	TGTGCCAGCAGTCAAGTCGGACTAGACTTTTTTGAGCAGTTCTTC
-	TRBV9	-	TRBJ1-1	CASSVGGQNTEAFF	TGTGCCAGCAGCGTAGGTGGCCAGAACACTGAAGCTTTCTTT
-	TRBV7-9	TRBD2	TRBJ2-1	CASSSTRGSSYNEQFF	TGTGCCAGCAGTTCCACGCGCGGGAGCTCCTACAATGAGCAGTTCTTC
-	TRBV7-9	-	TRBJ1-4	CASSLLQGANEKLFF	TGTGCCAGCAGCTTATTACAGGGTGCTAATGAAAAACTGTTTTTT
-	TRBV18	TRBD1	TRBJ1-6	CASSPPNGQGASPLHF	TGTGCCAGCTCACCCCCGAACGGACAGGGTGCCTCACCCCTCCACTTT
-	TRBV6-1	-	TRBJ2-4	CASSQNRWSGNIQYF	TGTGCCAGCAGCCAAAACAGGTGGTCGGGAAACATTCAGTACTTC
-	TRBV7-9	TRBD2	TRBJ2-7	CASSGTSGYEQYF	TGTGCCAGCAGCGGGACTAGCGGCTACGAGCAGTACTTC
few	TRBV7-9	-	TRBJ2-7	CSSSLGFLEQYF	TGTTCCAGCAGCTTAGGTTTTCTCGAGCAGTACTTC
-	TRBV27	TRBD1	TRBJ1-2	CASSTYGQGLYGYTF	TGTGCCAGCAGTACCTATGGACAGGGACTCTATGGCTACACCTTC
-	TRBV18	TRBD1	TRBJ2-7	CASSPTGQGGYEQYF	TGTGCCAGCTCACCAACTGGACAGGGCGGCTACGAGCAGTACTTC
-	TRBV16	TRBD1	TRBJ2-1	CASSQSGTGYNEQFF	TGTGCCAGCAGCCAATCAGGGACAGGCTACAATGAGCAGTTCTTC
-	TRBV10-3	TRBD2	TRBJ2-5	CAISGGLAGTETQYF	TGTGCCATCAGTGGGGGACTAGCGGGGACAGAGACCCAGTACTTC
-	TRBV10-3	-	TRBJ1-1	CAISPRAANTEAFF	TGTGCCATCAGTCCCAGGGCAGCAAACACTGAAGCTTTCTTT
-	TRBV4-2	-	TRBJ2-7	CASSQVQVLPRSYEQYF	TGTGCCAGCAGCCAAGTACAGGTCCTCCCCCGCTCCTACGAGCAGTACTTC
-	TRBV6-1	-	TRBJ1-5	CASSEAPQDLIWSNQPQHF	TGTGCCAGCAGTGAAGCCCCACAGGATTTGATATGGAGCAATCAGCCCCAGCATTTT
-	TRBV5-8	-	TRBJ1-2	CASSLGQGRAYGYTF	TGTGCCAGCAGCTTGGGGCAGGGTCGAGCCTATGGCTACACCTTC
-	TRBV27	TRBD1	TRBJ2-7	CASSQGAYEQYF	TGTGCCAGCAGTCAGGGGGCCTACGAGCAGTACTTC
-	TRBV6-1	-	TRBJ1-1	CASRGGIMAEAFF	TGTGCCAGCAGGGGGGGGATTATGGCGGAAGCTTTCTTT
-	TRBV28	TRBD1	TRBJ2-5	CASSGQGIAETQYF	TGTGCCAGCAGTGGACAGGGGATAGCCGAGACCCAGTACTTC
-	TRBV19	TRBD1	TRBJ2-6	CASTQDRVRHRQGVLTF	TGTGCCAGTACCCAGGACAGGGTCCGACATCGGCAAGGCGTCCTGACTTTC
-	TRBV7-9	-	TRBJ2-3	CASSLGEGVTADTQYF	TGTGCCAGCAGCCTAGGTGAAGGGGTAACCGCAGATACGCAGTATTTT
-	TRBV28	TRBD2	TRBJ2-7	CASRRTSGSYEQYF	TGTGCCAGCCGTCGGACTAGCGGCTCCTACGAGCAGTACTTC
-	TRBV2	-	TRBJ2-7	CASSEALADYEQYF	TGTGCCAGCAGTGAAGCGCTTGCAGACTACGAGCAGTACTTC
-	TRBV6-1	-	TRBJ1-5	CASSPGSQPQHF	TGTGCCAGCAGCCCTGGCAGTCAGCCCCAGCATTTT
-	TRBV19	TRBD2	TRBJ2-2	CASSIGLFRGGRAEVGELFF	TGTGCCAGTAGTATAGGACTCTTCCGCGGCGGGAGGGCCGAGGTCGGGGAGCTGTTTTTT
-	TRBV7-2	TRBD2	TRBJ2-3	CASSLVGSSGTSTDTQYF	TGTGCCAGCAGCTTAGTCGGCTCTAGCGGGACAAGCACAGATACGCAGTATTTT